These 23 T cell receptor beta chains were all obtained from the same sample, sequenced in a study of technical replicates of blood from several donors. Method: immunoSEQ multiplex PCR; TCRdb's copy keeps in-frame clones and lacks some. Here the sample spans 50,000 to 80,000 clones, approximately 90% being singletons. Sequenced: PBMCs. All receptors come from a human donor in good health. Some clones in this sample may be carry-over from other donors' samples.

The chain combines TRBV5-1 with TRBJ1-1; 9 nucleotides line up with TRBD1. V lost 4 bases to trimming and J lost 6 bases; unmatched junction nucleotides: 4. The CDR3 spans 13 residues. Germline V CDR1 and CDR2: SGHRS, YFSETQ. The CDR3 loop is CASSVQGAAEAFF. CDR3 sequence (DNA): TGCGCCAGCAGCGTACAGGGGGCCGCTGAAGCTTTCTTT.

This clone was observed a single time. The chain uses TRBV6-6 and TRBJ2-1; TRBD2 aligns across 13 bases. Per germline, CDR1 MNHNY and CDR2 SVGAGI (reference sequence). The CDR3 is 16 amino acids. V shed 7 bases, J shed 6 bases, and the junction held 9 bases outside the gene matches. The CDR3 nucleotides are TGTGCCAGCACCGACTGGACTAGCGGGAGACGCAATGAGCAGTTCTTC. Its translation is CASTDWTSGRRNEQFF.

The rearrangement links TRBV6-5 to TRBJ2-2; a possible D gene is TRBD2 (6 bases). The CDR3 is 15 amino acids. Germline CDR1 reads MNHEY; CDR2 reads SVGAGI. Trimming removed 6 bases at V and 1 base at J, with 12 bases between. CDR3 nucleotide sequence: TGTGCCAGCAGGCCCGGGACTTTGAACACCGGGGAGCTGTTTTTT. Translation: CASRPGTLNTGELFF.

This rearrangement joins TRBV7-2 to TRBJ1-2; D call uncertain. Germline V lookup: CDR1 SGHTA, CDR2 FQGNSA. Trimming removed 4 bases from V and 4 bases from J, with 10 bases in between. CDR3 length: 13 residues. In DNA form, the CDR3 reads TGTGCCAGCAGCTCCCCGGAGGGCTATGGCTACACCTTC. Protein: CASSSPEGYGYTF.

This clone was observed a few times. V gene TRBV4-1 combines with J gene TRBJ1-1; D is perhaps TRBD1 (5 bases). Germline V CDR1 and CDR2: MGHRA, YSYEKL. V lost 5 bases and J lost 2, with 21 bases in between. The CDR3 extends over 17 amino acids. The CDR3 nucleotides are TGCGCCAGCAGCGCCCGCCGCCTGACAGATCCTAACACTGAAGCTTTCTTT. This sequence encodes CASSARRLTDPNTEAFF.

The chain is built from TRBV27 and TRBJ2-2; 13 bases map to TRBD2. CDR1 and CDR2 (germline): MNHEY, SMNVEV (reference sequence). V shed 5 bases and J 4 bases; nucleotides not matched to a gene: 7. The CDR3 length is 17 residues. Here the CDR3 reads CASSLTSGRVLTGELFF. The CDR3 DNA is TGTGCCAGCAGTCTCACTAGCGGGAGGGTCCTCACCGGGGAGCTGTTTTTT.

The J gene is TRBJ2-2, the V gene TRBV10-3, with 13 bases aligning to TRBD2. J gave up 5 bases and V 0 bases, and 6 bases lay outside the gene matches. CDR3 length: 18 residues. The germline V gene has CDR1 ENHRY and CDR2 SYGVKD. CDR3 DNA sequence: TGTGCCATCAGTGAGTCGACAGGACTAGCGGGGGAGACCGGGGAGCTGTTTTTT. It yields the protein CAISESTGLAGETGELFF.

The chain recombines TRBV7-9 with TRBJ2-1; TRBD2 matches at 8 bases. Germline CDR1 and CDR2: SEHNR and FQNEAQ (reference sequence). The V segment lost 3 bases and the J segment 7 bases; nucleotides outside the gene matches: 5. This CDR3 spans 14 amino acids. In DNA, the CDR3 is TGTGCCAGCAGCTTCGGGCTAGCGGGTAATGAGCAGTTCTTC. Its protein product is CASSFGLAGNEQFF.

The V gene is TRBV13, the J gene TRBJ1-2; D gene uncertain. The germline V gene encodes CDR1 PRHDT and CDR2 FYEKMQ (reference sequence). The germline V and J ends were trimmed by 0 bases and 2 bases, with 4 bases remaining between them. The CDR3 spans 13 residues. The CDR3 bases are TGTGCCAGCAGCTTAGGAGCCAACTATGGCTACACCTTC. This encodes CASSLGANYGYTF.

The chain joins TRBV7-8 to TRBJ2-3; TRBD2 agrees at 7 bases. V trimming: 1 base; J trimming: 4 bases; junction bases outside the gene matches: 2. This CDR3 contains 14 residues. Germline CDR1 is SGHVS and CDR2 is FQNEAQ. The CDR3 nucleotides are TGTGCCAGCAGCTTAGGCGGGGGATCAGATACGCAGTATTTT. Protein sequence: CASSLGGGSDTQYF.

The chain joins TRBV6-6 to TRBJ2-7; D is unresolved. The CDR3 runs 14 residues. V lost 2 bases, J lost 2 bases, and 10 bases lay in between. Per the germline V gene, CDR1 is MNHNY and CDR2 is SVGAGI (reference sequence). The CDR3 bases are TGTGCCAGCAGTTACGGGCACGGCCCCTACGAGCAGTACTTC. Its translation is CASSYGHGPYEQYF.

Here the CDR3 DNA reads TGTGCCAGCAGTTACGTCCGGTACGAGCAGTACTTC. It translates to CASSYVRYEQYF. The genes are TRBV6-6 and TRBJ2-7; no clear D. The germline V gene has CDR1 MNHNY and CDR2 SVGAGI (reference sequence). V was cut by 2 bases and J by 4 bases, with 6 bases left in between. CDR3 size: 12 residues.

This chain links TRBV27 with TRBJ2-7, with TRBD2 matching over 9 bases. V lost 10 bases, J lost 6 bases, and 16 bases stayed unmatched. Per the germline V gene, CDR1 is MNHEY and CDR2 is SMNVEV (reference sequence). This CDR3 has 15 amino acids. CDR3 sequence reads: CATRTVAGVRSEQYF. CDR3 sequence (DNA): TGTGCCACCCGGACCGTAGCGGGAGTTAGGAGCGAGCAGTACTTC.

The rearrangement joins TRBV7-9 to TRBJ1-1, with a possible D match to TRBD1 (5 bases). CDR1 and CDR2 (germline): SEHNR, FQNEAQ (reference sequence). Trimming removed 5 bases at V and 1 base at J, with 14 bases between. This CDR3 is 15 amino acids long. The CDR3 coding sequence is TGTGCCAGCAGCCCCCAACAGGCACGGAACACTGAAGCTTTCTTT. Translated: CASSPQQARNTEAFF.

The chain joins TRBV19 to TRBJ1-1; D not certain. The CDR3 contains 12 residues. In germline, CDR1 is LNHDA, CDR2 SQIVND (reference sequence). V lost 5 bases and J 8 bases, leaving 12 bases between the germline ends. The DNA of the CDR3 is TGTGCCAGTAGTGCACCGGGAGAGGAAGCTTTCTTT. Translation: CASSAPGEEAFF.

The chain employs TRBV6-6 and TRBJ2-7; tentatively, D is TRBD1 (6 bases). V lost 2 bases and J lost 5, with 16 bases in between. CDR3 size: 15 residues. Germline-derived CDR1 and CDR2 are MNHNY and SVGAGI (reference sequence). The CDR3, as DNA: TGTGCCAGCAGTTACGGGACACCCCCGGTCGACGAGCAGTACTTC. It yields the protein CASSYGTPPVDEQYF.

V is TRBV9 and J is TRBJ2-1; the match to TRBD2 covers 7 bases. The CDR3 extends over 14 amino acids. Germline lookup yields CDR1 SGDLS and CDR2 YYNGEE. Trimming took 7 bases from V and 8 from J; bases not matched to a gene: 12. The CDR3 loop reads CASSAGETWHEQFF. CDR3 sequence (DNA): TGTGCCAGCTCCGCGGGAGAGACTTGGCATGAGCAGTTCTTC.

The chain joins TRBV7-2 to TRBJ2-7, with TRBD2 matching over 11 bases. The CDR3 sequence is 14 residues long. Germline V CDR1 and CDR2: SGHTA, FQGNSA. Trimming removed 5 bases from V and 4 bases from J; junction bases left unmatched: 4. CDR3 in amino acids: CASSRLAGSYEQYF. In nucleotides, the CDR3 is TGTGCCAGCAGCCGACTAGCGGGGAGTTACGAGCAGTACTTC.

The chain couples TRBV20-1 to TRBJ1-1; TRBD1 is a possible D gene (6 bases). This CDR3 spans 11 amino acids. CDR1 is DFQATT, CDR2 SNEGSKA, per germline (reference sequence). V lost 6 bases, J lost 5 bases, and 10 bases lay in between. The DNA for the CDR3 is TGCAGTGCAGGGGGGGAAACTGAAGCTTTCTTT. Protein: CSAGGETEAFF.

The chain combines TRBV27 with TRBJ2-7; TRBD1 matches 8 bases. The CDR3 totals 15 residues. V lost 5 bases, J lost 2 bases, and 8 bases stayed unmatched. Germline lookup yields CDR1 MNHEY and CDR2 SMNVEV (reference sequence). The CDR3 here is CASSAPGQGAYEQYF. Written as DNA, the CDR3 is TGTGCCAGCAGTGCCCCCGGACAGGGTGCCTACGAGCAGTACTTC.

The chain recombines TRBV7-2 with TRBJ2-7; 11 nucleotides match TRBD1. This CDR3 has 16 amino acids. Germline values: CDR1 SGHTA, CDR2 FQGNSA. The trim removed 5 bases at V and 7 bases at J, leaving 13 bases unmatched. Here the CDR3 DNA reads TGTGCCAGCAGCACCCGGACAGGGGGCCTGGTGCGTGAGCAGTACTTC. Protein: CASSTRTGGLVREQYF.

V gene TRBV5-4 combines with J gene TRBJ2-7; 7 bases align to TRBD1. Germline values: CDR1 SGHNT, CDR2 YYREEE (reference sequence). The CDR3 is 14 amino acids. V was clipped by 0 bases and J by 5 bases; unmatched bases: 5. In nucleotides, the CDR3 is TGTGCCAGCAGCTTGGCGGACAGGTATAACGAGCAGTACTTC. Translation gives CASSLADRYNEQYF.

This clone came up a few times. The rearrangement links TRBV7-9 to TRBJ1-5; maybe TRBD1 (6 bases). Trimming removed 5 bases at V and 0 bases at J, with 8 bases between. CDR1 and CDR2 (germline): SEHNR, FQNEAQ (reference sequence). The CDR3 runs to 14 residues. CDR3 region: CASSRDTSNQPQHF. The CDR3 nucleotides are TGTGCCAGCAGCCGGGACACTAGCAATCAGCCCCAGCATTTT.